This T cell receptor beta chain stems from a study of neurological immune-mediated disorders. General study results and limits: The absence of shared CDR3 amino acid sequences among expanded clones across subjects suggests private repertoires in all groups.

This CDR3 contains 15 residues. Trimming cost V 5 bases and J 0 bases; bases outside gene matches: 9. Germline assignment: CDR1 DFQATT and CDR2 SNEGSKA (reference sequence). This clonotype was counted many times. What it binds is not known. 5'RACE with 10-nucleotide random UMIs generated the cDNA. TCRdb reprocessed the 5' RACE reads with MiXCR, giving one entry per CDR3 protein. The top ten clones hold under 2.5% of a sample with about 62,000 distinct CDR3 sequences, 3% to 4% of them seen once. The specimen was PBMCs. The receptor's source is a woman between 50 and 59 years old with multiple sclerosis. V usage is TRBV20-1 and J usage is TRBJ2-7, with 8 bases identical to TRBD2. In nucleotides, the CDR3 is TGCAGTGCTGCCCGGGGCGGGACTAGCTCCTACGAGCAGTACTTC. It codes for CSAARGGTSSYEQYF.